These 18 T cell receptor beta chains were sequenced from one sample in a study of blood T cell repertoires in COVID-19. The method was immunoSEQ multiplex PCR; TCRdb's version includes in-frame clones alone and lacks a portion of them. The sample contains about 27,000 clones, over 80% of which appear only once. Specimen: peripheral blood. The receptors originated from a woman aged 80 or over with acute or convalescent COVID-19.

A single count supports this clone. The chain carries TRBV7-8 and TRBJ2-1; 10 bases align to TRBD2. CDR1 and CDR2 (germline): SGHVS, FQNEAQ. The CDR3 is 15 residues long. V lost 5 bases to trimming and J lost 6 bases; unmatched junction nucleotides: 7. This chain's CDR3 is CASSARAGGSNEQFF. CDR3 DNA sequence: TGTGCCAGCAGCGCCAGAGCGGGGGGGTCCAATGAGCAGTTCTTC.

This clone showed up just once. The V gene is TRBV30, the J gene TRBJ2-5; 8 positions agree with TRBD2. Germline V gives CDR1 GTSNPN, CDR2 SVGIG (reference sequence). The CDR3 is made up of 15 amino acids. V gave up 1 base and J gave up 1 base; unmatched junction bases: 5. The CDR3 is CAWSGLGGGQETQYF. In DNA form, the CDR3 reads TGTGCCTGGAGTGGACTCGGGGGGGGCCAAGAGACCCAGTACTTC.

The chain combines TRBV19 with TRBJ2-6, with D tentatively TRBD1 (6 bases). V gave up 5 bases and J gave up 0 bases, with 11 bases separating them. CDR3 length: 16 amino acids. The germline gives CDR1 LNHDA, CDR2 SQIVND (reference sequence). The CDR3 sequence: CASSLGQLSGANVLTF. CDR3 DNA sequence: TGTGCCAGTAGTCTAGGACAGCTCTCTGGGGCCAACGTCCTGACTTTC. Combining the CDR3 with reference TRBV19 and TRBJ2-6 gives the whole variable domain DGGITQSPKYLFRKEGQNVTLSCEQNLNHDAMYWYRQDPGQGLRLIYYSQIVNDFQKGDIAEGYSVSREKKESFPLTVTSAQKNPTAFYLCASSLGQLSGANVLTFGAGSRLTVL.

The chain is built from TRBV5-1 and TRBJ1-1; D is undetermined. Trimming left V 5 bases short and J 1 base short, with 12 bases between. CDR1 SGHRS and CDR2 YFSETQ come from the germline V gene. CDR3 length: 14 amino acids. Written as DNA, the CDR3 is TGCGCCAGCAGTTTGTCCGGTAGGAACACTGAAGCTTTCTTT. Protein sequence: CASSLSGRNTEAFF.

This clone appeared once. The rearrangement joins TRBV19 to TRBJ2-7, with 7 nucleotides matching TRBD1. This CDR3 contains 15 residues. Germline CDR1 LNHDA, CDR2 SQIVND (reference sequence). J lost 0 bases, V lost 4 bases, and 6 bases had no gene match. The CDR3 DNA reads TGTGCCAGTAGTAGAGGGGGACAGAGCTCCTACGAGCAGTACTTC. Translation gives CASSRGGQSSYEQYF.

CDR3 in amino acids: CASTQRTGNNQPQHF. DNA for the CDR3: TGTGCCAGCACCCAACGGACAGGTAACAATCAGCCCCAGCATTTT. The genes are TRBV5-8 and TRBJ1-5, with TRBD1 identical over 7 bases. The ends lost 6 bases at V and 3 bases at J; junction bases unmatched: 9. The CDR3 length is 15 residues. Per the germline V gene, CDR1 is SGHTS and CDR2 is YDEGEE.

V usage is TRBV4-2 and J usage is TRBJ1-5, with no clear D. Germline CDR1 and CDR2: LGHNA and YNFKEQ. This CDR3 spans 13 amino acids. Trimming took off 1 base at V and 4 bases at J, with 5 bases between the two ends. The CDR3 DNA reads as TGTGCCAGCAGCCAAGGGCGGAATCAGCCCCAGCATTTT. Amino acids: CASSQGRNQPQHF.

This chain uses TRBV6-6 with TRBJ1-2; D might be TRBD1 (5 bases). The V end was cut by 4 bases, the J end by 6 bases, with 15 bases between. The CDR3 length is 14 residues. Germline V gives CDR1 MNHNY, CDR2 SVGAGI (reference sequence). CDR3 bases: TGTGCCAGCAGTTCCAAGGGGCAGATGGATGGCTACACCTTC. This translates into CASSSKGQMDGYTF.

The chain recombines TRBV14 with TRBJ2-1, with D unclear. Germline V gene data show CDR1 as SGHDN and CDR2 as FVKESK. Trimming removed 4 bases at V and 3 bases at J, with 13 bases between. The CDR3 loop spans 15 amino acids. The chain's CDR3 is CASSPFSPGYNEQFF. Written as DNA, the CDR3 is TGTGCCAGCAGCCCTTTTTCGCCGGGCTACAATGAGCAGTTCTTC.

This rearrangement joins TRBV6-5 to TRBJ2-5; 8 bases match TRBD2. CDR1 is MNHEY and CDR2 is SVGAGI in the germline V gene. V lost 6 bases and J lost 5; bases outside the gene matches: 11. The CDR3 extends over 15 amino acids. The CDR3, as DNA: TGTGCCAGCAGGGGCGGGGGGCGCGTAGGTGAGACCCAGTACTTC. Protein sequence: CASRGGGRVGETQYF.

This chain connects TRBV3-1 (or the pseudogene TRBV3-2) to TRBJ1-5; 12 nucleotides align to TRBD1. The length of the CDR3 is 15 residues. CDR1 and CDR2 (germline): LGHDT, YNNKEL (reference sequence). Trimming removed 4 bases from V and 7 bases from J; junction bases left unmatched: 5. Written as DNA, the CDR3 is TGTGCCAGCAGCCCGGGACAGGGGGCGCGACAGCCCCAGCATTTT. It specifies CASSPGQGARQPQHF.

This clone showed up just once. The chain is built from TRBV18 and TRBJ2-2, with unresolved D. CDR3 length: 14 residues. Looked up from germline, CDR1 is KGHSH and CDR2 is LQKENI. V gave up 2 bases and J gave up 1 base, with 5 bases separating them. CDR3 DNA: TGTGCCAGCTCACCAGCAGGGAACACCGGGGAGCTGTTTTTT. It yields the protein CASSPAGNTGELFF. The whole variable domain, remainder taken from reference TRBV18 and TRBJ2-2, is NAGVMQNPRHLVRRRGQEARLRCSPMKGHSHVYWYRQLPEEGLKFMVYLQKENIIDESGMPKERFSAEFPKEGPSILRIQQVVRGDSAAYFCASSPAGNTGELFFGEGSRLTVL.

V and J are TRBV2 and TRBJ1-1, with 11 bases lining up with TRBD1. V was clipped by 6 bases and J by 3 bases; unmatched bases: 6. Per germline, CDR1 SNHLY and CDR2 FYNNEI. This CDR3 region has 15 residues. DNA of the CDR3: TGTGCCAGCAGCCTACGGACAGGGGGCTACACTGAAGCTTTCTTT. This gives the protein CASSLRTGGYTEAFF.

The chain couples TRBV7-3 to TRBJ1-2; a weak D match, TRBD1 (5 bases). The CDR3 length is 13 residues. Germline assignment: CDR1 SGHTA and CDR2 FQGTGA. V lost 3 bases, J lost 8 bases, and 13 bases lay in between. CDR3 in DNA: TGTGCCAGCAGCTTCCAGCCTCAGGGCGGCTACACCTTC. Amino acid sequence: CASSFQPQGGYTF.

In DNA form, the CDR3 reads TGCGCCAGCAGCTTGGGGGTTACCGGGAACGGCTACACCTTC. Protein: CASSLGVTGNGYTF. The V gene is TRBV5-1, the J gene TRBJ1-2, with D hard to call. Germline CDR1 SGHRS, CDR2 YFSETQ. V was shortened by 0 bases and J by 8 bases, with 14 bases between the two germline ends. The CDR3 sequence is 14 residues long.

The chain recombines TRBV12-3 or TRBV12-4 with TRBJ2-1, with 8 bases matching TRBD1. The length of the CDR3 is 12 residues. The V and J ends lost 6 bases and 8 bases, in that order; junction bases with no gene match: 3. CDR3: CASSRGRDEQFF. In DNA, the CDR3 is TGTGCCAGCAGCAGGGGGCGGGATGAGCAGTTCTTC.

V gene TRBV28 combines with J gene TRBJ1-3; 9 bases fit TRBD1. Germline CDR1 reads MDHEN; CDR2 reads SYDVKM. J lost 4 bases, V lost 5 bases, and 6 bases had no gene match. The CDR3 runs to 15 residues. The CDR3 protein is CASSTQGAEGNTIYF. CDR3 DNA sequence: TGTGCCAGCAGTACACAGGGGGCGGAAGGAAACACCATATATTTT. Full variable domain (missing parts from reference TRBV28 and TRBJ1-3): DVKVTQSSRYLVKRTGEKVFLECVQDMDHENMFWYRQDPGLGLRLIYFSYDVKMKEKGDIPEGYSVSREKKERFSLILESASTNQTSMYLCASSTQGAEGNTIYFGEGSWLTVV.

This clone came up a few times. The rearrangement uses TRBV4-1 and TRBJ1-6; TRBD1 might be the D (5 bases). The V gene's germline CDR1 is MGHRA and CDR2 YSYEKL. Trimming removed 0 bases from V and 5 bases from J, with 14 bases in between. CDR3 length: 17 amino acids. CDR3 loop: CASSQESRGFDNSPLHF. CDR3 coding DNA: TGCGCCAGCAGCCAAGAGTCTAGGGGTTTCGATAATTCACCCCTCCACTTT.